One sample yielded the 19 T cell receptor beta chains listed below, sequenced in a study of T-cell reconstitution after alpha-beta-depleted transplantation in children. It was with unique molecular identifiers that the TCRbeta library was prepared. TCRdb used MiXCR to reprocess the PCR reads, holding one entry per CDR3 protein. The repertoire holds some 460,000 distinct CDR3 sequences, roughly 15% seen once, with 25% to 30% in the top ten. Sample: PBMCs, mostly from graft donor cells, taken 360 days after TCRalphabeta/CD19-depleted stem cell transplant. The receptors were sampled from a boy in the first two years of life who had a stem cell transplant for Wiskott-Aldrich syndrome, so the T cells may come from the graft donor.

This rearrangement joins TRBV7-2 to TRBJ2-3; D unresolved. CDR1 and CDR2 from the germline V gene are SGHTA and FQGNSA. V lost 4 bases, J lost 2 bases, and 19 bases lay in between. The CDR3 covers 17 residues. Here the CDR3 DNA reads TGTGCCAGCAGCTCACTCTTCCGACCCCTTTACACAGATACGCAGTATTTT. Translation: CASSSLFRPLYTDTQYF.

The rearrangement joins TRBV6-5 to TRBJ2-7; maybe TRBD1 (5 bases). CDR3 length equals 14 residues. Germline V gives CDR1 MNHEY, CDR2 SVGAGI. V lost 3 bases to trimming and J lost 3 bases, with 12 bases between them. The CDR3 sequence is CASSYQGTIYEQYF. The CDR3 DNA follows: TGTGCCAGCAGTTATCAGGGAACCATCTACGAGCAGTACTTC.

This clonotype was picked up a small number of times. The J gene is TRBJ2-2, the V gene TRBV2; 8 bases are a match to TRBD2. This CDR3 comprises 15 residues. CDR1 SNHLY and CDR2 FYNNEI come from the germline V gene. V trimming: 8 bases; J trimming: 6 bases; junction bases outside the gene matches: 11. This CDR3 reads CASQFKRGLAGELFF. The CDR3 nucleotides read TGTGCCAGCCAGTTTAAGCGGGGGTTGGCCGGGGAGCTGTTTTTT.

The CDR3 region is CSASAGWANYGYTF. The DNA for the CDR3 is TGCAGTGCTAGCGCAGGGTGGGCTAACTATGGCTACACCTTC. The chain couples TRBV20-1 to TRBJ1-2; D is possibly TRBD1 (5 bases). Deletions cut 3 bases from V and 0 bases from J, with 11 bases between. The CDR3 totals 14 residues. Germline values: CDR1 DFQATT, CDR2 SNEGSKA (reference sequence).

The sample holds a few counts of this clonotype. The chain recombines TRBV7-8 with TRBJ2-5, with TRBD1 matching 11 bases. V gave up 5 bases and J gave up 5 bases; unmatched junction bases: 10. CDR3 length: 16 residues. Germline assignment: CDR1 SGHVS and CDR2 FQNEAQ. The CDR3 DNA reads TGTGCCAGCAGCCCCCTCTCGGGACAGGGGGGGGAGACCCAGTACTTC. Translating gives CASSPLSGQGGETQYF.

This clonotype was detected a few times. The CDR3 coding sequence is TGTGCCACCAGTGAACGGGGCGCTGGTAATGAAAAACTGTTTTTT. Encoded protein: CATSERGAGNEKLFF. This rearrangement joins TRBV24-1 to TRBJ1-4; possible D gene TRBD1, 5 bases. This CDR3 spans 15 amino acids. The V end was cut by 4 bases, the J end by 4 bases, with 12 bases between. Germline values: CDR1 KGHDR, CDR2 SFDVKD.

The rearrangement links TRBV20-1 to TRBJ2-1; D is perhaps TRBD2 (6 bases). Per the germline V gene, CDR1 is DFQATT and CDR2 is SNEGSKA (reference sequence). The CDR3 covers 12 residues. Trimming removed 3 bases at V and 9 bases at J, with 12 bases between. CDR3 amino acids: CSASGGSGEQFF. CDR3 nucleotide sequence: TGCAGTGCTAGTGGGGGGAGTGGTGAGCAGTTCTTC.

This clonotype has a handful of counts. This chain uses TRBV12-3 or TRBV12-4 with TRBJ2-3; TRBD2 is a possible D gene (6 bases). This CDR3 is 17 amino acids long. With 6 bases removed from V and 0 bases from J, the gap between germline ends came to 19 bases. The DNA for the CDR3 is TGTGCCAGCAGATTGGGGATAGCGGTTTTTAGCACAGATACGCAGTATTTT. Its translation is CASRLGIAVFSTDTQYF.

This clonotype was counted between two and nine times. This chain joins TRBV11-1 and TRBJ2-3; 9 bases map to TRBD2. With 3 bases clipped from V and 1 base from J, the junction kept 11 bases outside the gene matches. This CDR3 has 18 residues. The germline V gene encodes CDR1 SGHAT and CDR2 FQDESV (reference sequence). In nucleotides, the CDR3 is TGTGCCAGCAGCTTTATAGCGGGAGTTGGGTTGGGCACAGATACGCAGTATTTT. This codes for CASSFIAGVGLGTDTQYF.

In this sample, this clonotype turned up a few times. The gene calls are TRBV2 and TRBJ2-7; TRBD2 might be the D (5 bases). V shed 5 bases and J shed 5 bases, with 22 bases lying between them. The CDR3 contains 16 residues. Germline V gives CDR1 SNHLY, CDR2 FYNNEI. CDR3 DNA: TGTGCCAGCAGTCAGAATGGACGGACTGGGCCTCACGAGCAGTACTTC. This codes for CASSQNGRTGPHEQYF. Together with reference TRBV2 and TRBJ2-7, the CDR3 gives the full variable domain: EPEVTQTPSHQVTQMGQEVILRCVPISNHLYFYWYRQILGQKVEFLVSFYNNEISEKSEIFDDQFSVERPDGSNFTLKIRSTKLEDSAMYFCASSQNGRTGPHEQYFGPGTRLTVT.

CDR3 residues: CASSLGWSSYEQYF. For the CDR3, the DNA is TGTGCCAGCAGTTTGGGCTGGAGCTCCTACGAGCAGTACTTC. The chain uses TRBV27 and TRBJ2-7; D is unclear. Germline V gene data show CDR1 as MNHEY and CDR2 as SMNVEV (reference sequence). The CDR3 spans 14 residues. The V and J ends lost 3 bases and 0 bases respectively, with 9 bases between them.

The chain employs TRBV2 and TRBJ2-7; D not resolved. V was clipped by 3 bases and J by 4 bases, with 7 bases between them. Germline CDR1 is SNHLY and CDR2 is FYNNEI. The CDR3 spans 12 residues. CDR3 in amino acids: CASSDWGYEQYF. The DNA for the CDR3 is TGTGCCAGCAGTGACTGGGGATACGAGCAGTACTTC.

This chain joins TRBV12-3 or TRBV12-4 and TRBJ2-2; D perhaps matches TRBD1 (6 bases). V lost 7 bases and J lost 6, with 12 bases in between. The length of the CDR3 is 13 residues. CDR3 coding DNA: TGTGCCAGCAAGGGGGAGAGGTCCGGGGAGCTGTTTTTT. Translating it yields CASKGERSGELFF.

This clonotype was counted many times. The chain has TRBV29-1 and TRBJ2-1; 9 bases fit TRBD1. CDR3 length: 13 amino acids. V shed 2 bases, J shed 5 bases, and the junction held 1 base outside the gene matches. CDR1 and CDR2 (germline): SQVTM, ANQGSEA. The CDR3 sequence: CSVERDRDNEQFF. The CDR3 DNA is TGCAGCGTTGAAAGGGACAGGGACAATGAGCAGTTCTTC.

This rearrangement joins TRBV12-3 or TRBV12-4 to TRBJ1-2; D gene ambiguous. The CDR3 runs to 13 residues. Deletions cut 4 bases from V and 7 bases from J, with 13 bases between. The CDR3 DNA reads as TGTGCCAGCAGTTCCGACAAGGGTCGTGGCTACACCTTC. The encoded protein is CASSSDKGRGYTF.

This chain links TRBV9 with TRBJ1-3, with TRBD1 matching over 11 bases. Trimming removed 2 bases from V and 3 bases from J; junction bases left unmatched: 4. The CDR3 contains 16 residues. CDR1 is SGDLS, CDR2 YYNGEE, per germline. CDR3 region: CASSVGQGAIGNTIYF. The CDR3 DNA sequence: TGTGCCAGCAGCGTCGGACAGGGGGCGATTGGAAACACCATATATTTT.

This clonotype was recorded a few times. This chain links TRBV7-9 with TRBJ2-5; 7 bases map to TRBD1. Germline trimming cut 7 bases from V and 4 bases from J; bases unmatched to any gene: 12. CDR3 length: 15 residues. Per the germline V gene, CDR1 is SEHNR and CDR2 is FQNEAQ (reference sequence). The CDR3 loop reads CASTKIPRGRETQYF. The CDR3 nucleotides read TGTGCCAGCACCAAGATTCCTAGGGGGCGAGAGACCCAGTACTTC.

The gene calls are TRBV12-3 or TRBV12-4 and TRBJ2-1, with D hard to call. CDR3 size: 19 residues. Between the trimmed V and J ends, which lost 6 bases and 5 bases, there was a span of 29 bases. CDR3 region: CASSPRSKKIRLTNNEQFF. The CDR3 nucleotides are TGTGCCAGCAGCCCCAGATCAAAAAAAATCCGACTGACCAACAATGAGCAGTTCTTC.

This clonotype was recorded at least ten times. The genes are TRBV12-3 or TRBV12-4 and TRBJ2-1, with unresolved D. This CDR3 is 14 amino acids long. V was cut by 8 bases and J by 2 bases, with 13 bases left in between. The CDR3 nucleotides read TGTGCCAGCGCTACCGGCAGGCCCTACAATGAGCAGTTCTTC. Its protein is CASATGRPYNEQFF.